The 24 T cell receptor beta chains reported below all come from one sample, sequenced in a study of CD8 T cells in Susac syndrome. RNA, at about 0.5 to 1 ug, was reverse transcribed with random hexamers. TCRdb reprocessed the immunoSEQ multiplex PCR reads with MiXCR, giving one entry per CDR3 protein. The sample lists under 90,000 distinct CDR3 sequences, approximately 95% occurring once. Material for sequencing was CD8+ T cells from PBMCs. The origin of the receptors is a human donor with Susac syndrome.

The chain carries TRBV15 and TRBJ1-2; maybe TRBD1 (5 bases). The ends were cut back, 3 bases at V and 3 bases at J, with 17 bases in the middle. Germline lookup yields CDR1 LNHNV and CDR2 YYDKDF (reference sequence). The CDR3 spans 16 residues. CDR3 region: CATSSPTDRSDYGYTF. CDR3 DNA sequence: TGTGCCACCAGCAGTCCTACCGACAGATCCGACTATGGCTACACCTTC.

The gene calls are TRBV6-6 and TRBJ2-7; TRBD2 aligns across 7 bases. The junction had 13 bases not matched to a gene; V was cut back by 2 bases and J by 6 bases. The germline CDR1 and CDR2 sequences are MNHNY and SVGAGI (reference sequence). This CDR3 has 16 amino acids. CDR3 bases: TGTGCCAGCAGTTACGGGGGGGACGGCCGGTTCGGCGAGCAGTACTTC. Translating it yields CASSYGGDGRFGEQYF.

This clonotype was recorded once. The chain uses TRBV29-1 and TRBJ2-1, with D possibly being TRBD2 (6 bases). V was shortened by 3 bases and J by 0 bases, with 18 bases between the two germline ends. CDR1 is SQVTM, CDR2 ANQGSEA, per germline. The CDR3 is 17 residues long. CDR3 residues: CSVEGSGEPSSYNEQFF. The CDR3 nucleotides read TGCAGCGTTGAGGGCTCGGGGGAGCCAAGCTCCTACAATGAGCAGTTCTTC.

In this sample, this clonotype turned up once. The chain combines TRBV12-3 or TRBV12-4 with TRBJ2-1; 9 positions match TRBD2. Trimming took 6 bases from V and 2 from J; bases not matched to a gene: 8. This CDR3 contains 16 residues. The CDR3 is CASSDVTSGPYNEQFF. The CDR3 DNA follows: TGTGCCAGCAGCGACGTGACTAGCGGCCCCTACAATGAGCAGTTCTTC.

This chain links TRBV12-3 or TRBV12-4 with TRBJ2-7; D possibly matches TRBD1 or TRBD2 (5 bases each). CDR3 length: 14 residues. V lost 5 bases and J lost 0, with 11 bases in between. The CDR3 reads CASSPGTFSYEQYF. The CDR3 nucleotides read TGTGCCAGCAGTCCCGGGACCTTCTCCTACGAGCAGTACTTC.

This clonotype occurred a few times. This chain connects TRBV28 to TRBJ2-7; D is ambiguous. CDR1 is MDHEN and CDR2 is SYDVKM in the germline V gene. The CDR3 is 11 amino acids. V gave up 4 bases and J gave up 3 bases, with 4 bases separating them. In nucleotides, the CDR3 is TGTGCCAGCAGTTCATTCTACGAGCAGTACTTC. Encoded protein: CASSSFYEQYF. Complete variable domain (other parts from reference TRBV28 and TRBJ2-7): DVKVTQSSRYLVKRTGEKVFLECVQDMDHENMFWYRQDPGLGLRLIYFSYDVKMKEKGDIPEGYSVSREKKERFSLILESASTNQTSMYLCASSSFYEQYFGPGTRLTVT.

The V call is TRBV27, the J call TRBJ1-5, with 10 bases aligning to TRBD1. V trimming: 6 bases; J trimming: 4 bases; junction bases outside the gene matches: 0. Germline V CDR1 and CDR2: MNHEY, SMNVEV (reference sequence). This CDR3 is 13 amino acids long. The CDR3 is CASRGQGNQPQHF. The DNA for the CDR3 is TGTGCCAGCAGGGGACAGGGGAATCAGCCCCAGCATTTT.

The chain uses TRBV5-1 and TRBJ2-1, with a weak D call TRBD2 (5 bases). The germline V gene has CDR1 SGHRS and CDR2 YFSETQ. Trimming cost V 4 bases and J 5 bases, with 10 bases left between them. This CDR3 region has 13 residues. The CDR3, as DNA: TGCGCCAGCAGCGAGGACGGGGACAATGAGCAGTTCTTC. The encoded protein is CASSEDGDNEQFF. The whole variable domain, filled in from reference TRBV5-1 and TRBJ2-1, reads KAGVTQTPRYLIKTRGQQVTLSCSPISGHRSVSWYQQTPGQGLQFLFEYFSETQRNKGNFPGRFSGRQFSNSRSEMNVSTLELGDSALYLCASSEDGDNEQFFGPGTRLTVL.

Here the CDR3 reads CAWGVSDEQYF. Here the CDR3 DNA reads TGTGCCTGGGGGGTTAGCGACGAGCAGTACTTC. The V gene is TRBV30, the J gene TRBJ2-7; a possible D gene is TRBD2 (5 bases). The CDR3 runs 11 residues. Per the germline V gene, CDR1 is GTSNPN and CDR2 is SVGIG (reference sequence). The germline V and J ends were trimmed by 5 bases and 5 bases, with 10 bases remaining between them.

This rearrangement joins TRBV4-1 to TRBJ1-1; 11 nucleotides match TRBD1. Germline V gene sequence: CDR1 MGHRA, CDR2 YSYEKL. V was pared by 4 bases and J by 4 bases, with 8 bases of the junction left unmatched. This CDR3 spans 16 amino acids. CDR3 sequence (DNA): TGCGCCAGCAGCCCAGGACAGGGGGCGCAAAGCACTGAAGCTTTCTTT. Protein: CASSPGQGAQSTEAFF.

The chain joins TRBV29-1 to TRBJ2-7; the D call may be TRBD1 or TRBD2 (5 bases each). The CDR3 is made up of 13 amino acids. CDR1 and CDR2 (germline): SQVTM, ANQGSEA. The V gene lost 3 bases and the J gene lost 4 bases, with 13 bases spanning the gap. CDR3 loop: CSVDRDGDYEQYF. CDR3 sequence (DNA): TGCAGCGTTGACAGGGACGGAGATTACGAGCAGTACTTC.

J is TRBJ1-4 and V is TRBV2; TRBD1 aligns across 7 bases. There are 16 residues in the CDR3. The J segment lost 0 bases and the V segment lost 6 bases, leaving 7 bases of the junction unmatched. CDR1 and CDR2 (germline): SNHLY, FYNNEI. This chain's CDR3 is CASSRGQDATNEKLFF. The DNA of the CDR3 is TGTGCCAGCAGCCGAGGACAGGACGCAACTAATGAAAAACTGTTTTTT.

J is TRBJ2-2 and V is TRBV7-9; 7 nucleotides align to TRBD2. The CDR3 consists of 17 residues. Losses at the gene ends were 3 bases for V and 0 bases for J; bases not matched to a gene: 7. Germline assignment: CDR1 SEHNR and CDR2 FQNEAQ (reference sequence). The CDR3 nucleotides are TGTGCCAGCAGCTTCTCTAGCGGCGACCCGAACACCGGGGAGCTGTTTTTT. Protein product: CASSFSSGDPNTGELFF.

This chain uses TRBV30 with TRBJ2-3, with TRBD2 matching 11 bases. This CDR3 region has 15 residues. From germline, CDR1 is GTSNPN and CDR2 SVGIG (reference sequence). V lost 5 bases and J lost 4; bases outside the gene matches: 8. The CDR3 DNA is TGTGCCTGGGCGATAGCGGGAGGGGTTGCAGATACGCAGTATTTT. It encodes CAWAIAGGVADTQYF.

This chain links TRBV27 with TRBJ2-7, with D possibly matching TRBD2 (5 bases). In germline, CDR1 is MNHEY, CDR2 SMNVEV (reference sequence). V was shortened by 0 bases and J by 0 bases, with 12 bases between the two germline ends. The CDR3 covers 16 residues. This CDR3 reads CASSLSALASSYEQYF. The CDR3 DNA reads as TGTGCCAGCAGTTTATCTGCGCTAGCTTCCTCCTACGAGCAGTACTTC.

This chain connects TRBV29-1 to TRBJ2-7, with a weak D call TRBD1 (6 bases). Trimming shortened V by 4 bases and J by 4 bases, and 14 bases separated the two germline ends. This CDR3 spans 13 amino acids. The germline gives CDR1 SQVTM, CDR2 ANQGSEA. The CDR3 DNA reads TGCAGCGTTGGTTCGGACAGTATGTACGAGCAGTACTTC. Protein sequence: CSVGSDSMYEQYF.

The chain couples TRBV20-1 to TRBJ2-1, with 13 positions matching TRBD2. The V and J ends lost 1 base and 9 bases, in that order; junction bases with no gene match: 6. Germline CDR1 DFQATT, CDR2 SNEGSKA (reference sequence). There are 15 residues in the CDR3. CDR3 protein: CSARAGTSGIPEQFF. For the CDR3, the DNA is TGCAGTGCTAGAGCCGGGACTAGCGGGATACCTGAGCAGTTCTTC.

The V gene is TRBV5-1, the J gene TRBJ1-1, with D perhaps TRBD1 (6 bases). This CDR3 is built from 15 residues. V was trimmed by 0 bases and J by 4 bases, leaving 13 bases between them. CDR1 and CDR2 (germline): SGHRS, YFSETQ. CDR3: CASSLDRVLITEAFF. The CDR3 DNA reads as TGCGCCAGCAGCTTGGACAGGGTTTTAATCACTGAAGCTTTCTTT.

The chain couples TRBV27 to TRBJ2-7, with a possible D match to TRBD2 (6 bases). In germline, CDR1 is MNHEY, CDR2 SMNVEV (reference sequence). This CDR3 is 14 amino acids long. Trimming stripped 3 bases from V and 0 bases from J, with 9 bases between. The DNA for the CDR3 is TGTGCCAGCAGTTTTGGGGGGATCTCCTACGAGCAGTACTTC. Protein product: CASSFGGISYEQYF.

The gene calls are TRBV6-4 and TRBJ2-2; 10 nucleotides match TRBD2. This CDR3 is built from 16 residues. V lost 2 bases, J lost 6 bases, and 6 bases stayed unmatched. Germline CDR1 MRHNA, CDR2 SNTAGT. The CDR3 bases are TGTGCCAGCAGTGACAACGGACTAGCGGTTGCCGGGGAGCTGTTTTTT. Encoded protein: CASSDNGLAVAGELFF.

The CDR3 here is CAWSSGGQAFF. Written as DNA, the CDR3 is TGTGCCTGGAGCTCCGGGGGCCAGGCTTTCTTT. The chain couples TRBV30 to TRBJ1-1, with TRBD1 as a possible D gene (6 bases). Germline CDR1 is GTSNPN and CDR2 is SVGIG (reference sequence). The germline V and J ends were trimmed by 3 bases and 11 bases, with 13 bases remaining between them. CDR3 length: 11 residues. The full variable domain, rest sourced from reference TRBV30 and TRBJ1-1, is SQTIHQWPATLVQPVGSPLSLECTVEGTSNPNLYWYRQAAGRGLQLLFYSVGIGQISSEVPQNLSASRPQDRQFILSSKKLLLSDSGFYLCAWSSGGQAFFGQGTRLTVV.

The V and J genes are TRBV25-1 and TRBJ1-1, with D hard to call. V lost 4 bases, J lost 0 bases, and 6 bases lay in between. CDR3 length: 13 amino acids. Germline CDR1 is MGHDK and CDR2 is SYGVNS. This chain's CDR3 is CASSGAMNTEAFF. DNA for the CDR3: TGTGCCAGCAGTGGAGCCATGAACACTGAAGCTTTCTTT.

V gene TRBV6-5 combines with J gene TRBJ2-5; TRBD1 aligns across 10 bases. The CDR3 spans 15 residues. The ends lost 4 bases at V and 3 bases at J; junction bases unmatched: 5. Germline CDR1 MNHEY, CDR2 SVGAGI. The DNA of the CDR3 is TGTGCCAGCAGTTCGGGACAGGGGATCGAAGAGACCCAGTACTTC. As protein: CASSSGQGIEETQYF.

As DNA, the CDR3 is TGCGCCAGCAAGATCGCTAGCGGCACCGGGGAGCTGTTTTTT. Its translation: CASKIASGTGELFF. This chain connects TRBV10-2 to TRBJ2-2, with 7 bases aligning to TRBD2. Trimming cost V 7 bases and J 4 bases; bases outside gene matches: 6. Germline assignment: CDR1 WSHSY and CDR2 SAAADI. The CDR3 is made up of 14 amino acids.